The 32 T cell receptor beta chains presented below share a single source sample, sequenced in a study of liver allograft versus peripheral blood T cells. For the study at large: Comparative analysis was performed on T cell receptor repertoires from transplanted livers and from recipients' peripheral blood.

TCRdb ran MiXCR on the reads and lists one entry per CDR3 protein. The sample lists 2,000 to 2,500 distinct CDR3 sequences, roughly 15% occurring once. Receptor source: a human patient who had a liver transplant. These T cells may partly come from the graft donor.

V usage is TRBV15 and J usage is TRBJ1-5; a possible D gene is TRBD1 (5 bases). CDR3 length: 13 amino acids. Trimming removed 2 bases from V and 7 bases from J, with 9 bases in between. Germline CDR1 reads LNHNV; CDR2 reads YYDKDF (reference sequence). CDR3 nucleotides: TGTGCCACCAGCAGAAAAGAGGGGCAGCCCCAGCATTTT. Translated, it gives CATSRKEGQPQHF.

Within the sample, this clonotype is large. This chain uses TRBV27 with TRBJ1-3; D uncertain. V lost 5 bases to trimming and J lost 0 bases, with 11 bases between them. The germline V gene has CDR1 MNHEY and CDR2 SMNVEV (reference sequence). CDR3 length: 15 amino acids. The CDR3 DNA sequence: TGTGCCAGCAGTACCTCAGGTAGCTCTGGAAACACCATATATTTT. This sequence encodes CASSTSGSSGNTIYF.

By sample share, this clonotype is large. The gene calls are TRBV29-1 and TRBJ1-1, with D hard to call. V was pared by 4 bases and J by 0 bases, with 6 bases between. The CDR3 is 12 amino acids. Germline loops: CDR1 SQVTM, CDR2 ANQGSEA. The CDR3, as DNA: TGCAGCGTTGGGGGTATGAACACTGAAGCTTTCTTT. Its translation: CSVGGMNTEAFF. The complete variable domain, with remaining parts taken from reference TRBV29-1 and TRBJ1-1, reads SAVISQKPSRDICQRGTSLTIQCQVDSQVTMMFWYRQQPGQSLTLIATANQGSEATYESGFVIDKFPISRPNLTFSTLTVSNMSPEDSSIYLCSVGGMNTEAFFGQGTRLTVV.

By share of the sample, this clonotype is medium-sized. The gene calls are TRBV11-3 and TRBJ1-2; D remains unclear. The CDR3 is 10 residues long. Trimming stripped 6 bases from V and 7 bases from J, with 6 bases between. Germline V gene data show CDR1 as SGHNT and CDR2 as YENEEA. In DNA, the CDR3 is TGTGCCAGCAGGGCCAGTGGCTACACCTTC. This sequence encodes CASRASGYTF.

The genes are TRBV6-1 and TRBJ2-1; weak D call: TRBD2 (6 bases). This CDR3 region has 15 residues. V was cut by 2 bases and J by 3 bases, with 11 bases left in between. From germline, CDR1 is MNHNS and CDR2 SASEGT. Written as DNA, the CDR3 is TGTGCCAGCAGTGAATCACTAGCCATCTACAATGAGCAGTTCTTC. Translating gives CASSESLAIYNEQFF.

By sample share, this clonotype is medium-sized. The chain uses TRBV18 and TRBJ2-1; 9 bases are a match to TRBD2. Germline CDR1 reads KGHSH; CDR2 reads LQKENI. CDR3 length: 13 residues. Trimming removed 4 bases from V and 13 bases from J; junction bases left unmatched: 8. CDR3 in amino acids: CASSHEVRGGQFF. The CDR3 DNA reads as TGTGCCAGCTCACACGAGGTGCGGGGGGGCCAGTTCTTC. Combining the CDR3 with reference TRBV18 and TRBJ2-1 gives the whole variable domain NAGVMQNPRHLVRRRGQEARLRCSPMKGHSHVYWYRQLPEEGLKFMVYLQKENIIDESGMPKERFSAEFPKEGPSILRIQQVVRGDSAAYFCASSHEVRGGQFFGPGTRLTVL.

V is TRBV7-9 and J is TRBJ1-6, with TRBD1 matching 7 bases. This CDR3 contains 14 residues. Germline assignment: CDR1 SEHNR and CDR2 FQNEAQ (reference sequence). Germline trimming cut 5 bases from V and 7 bases from J; bases unmatched to any gene: 5. This CDR3 reads CASSPGQLNSPLHF. The CDR3 region has the DNA TGTGCCAGCAGCCCGGGACAGCTGAATTCACCCCTCCACTTT.

The sample holds one count of this clonotype. The chain is built from TRBV5-5 and TRBJ2-7; TRBD2 aligns across 8 bases. After removal of 4 bases from V and 4 bases from J, the junction contained 10 bases not matched to a gene. The germline V gene has CDR1 SGHKS and CDR2 YYEKEE (reference sequence). The CDR3 spans 15 residues. CDR3 sequence: CASSQTGGIRYEQYF. CDR3 DNA sequence: TGTGCCAGCAGCCAGACGGGGGGGATAAGGTACGAGCAGTACTTC.

This clonotype is judged medium-sized (0.01 to 0.1%). The chain has TRBV12-3 or TRBV12-4 and TRBJ1-1; no definite D call. V gave up 7 bases and J gave up 4 bases, with 16 bases separating them. This CDR3 comprises 14 residues. The CDR3 here is CASTLGLSGTEAFF. CDR3 DNA sequence: TGTGCCAGCACCCTTGGCCTCAGCGGCACTGAAGCTTTCTTT.

This clonotype was recorded at least ten times. The chain has TRBV5-4 and TRBJ2-2; D could derive from TRBD1 or TRBD2 (5 bases each). V was shortened by 4 bases and J by 3 bases, with 7 bases between the two germline ends. The CDR3 is made up of 13 amino acids. Germline CDR1 SGHNT, CDR2 YYREEE (reference sequence). The CDR3 sequence: CASSGTDTGELFF. The CDR3 DNA follows: TGTGCCAGCAGCGGGACCGACACCGGGGAGCTGTTTTTT.

By its share, this clonotype is large (0.1 to 1%). The chain has TRBV6-2 or TRBV6-3 and TRBJ2-1, with D perhaps matching TRBD2 (5 bases). Trimming removed 5 bases from V and 2 bases from J, with 10 bases in between. The CDR3 sequence is 14 residues long. Germline CDR1 MNHEY, CDR2 SVGEGT. CDR3 in amino acids: CASSPPGTYNEQFF. As DNA, the CDR3 is TGTGCCAGCAGTCCCCCGGGAACCTACAATGAGCAGTTCTTC.

This clonotype was found many times. CDR3 in DNA: TGTGCCAGCAGTTTAGGACTAGCGGACGAGCAGTACTTC. Translated, it gives CASSLGLADEQYF. The chain employs TRBV27 and TRBJ2-7, with 10 bases lining up with TRBD2. CDR1 MNHEY and CDR2 SMNVEV come from the germline V gene (reference sequence). V trimming: 2 bases; J trimming: 5 bases; junction bases outside the gene matches: 0. The CDR3 has 13 amino acids.

This clonotype is categorized as medium-sized. The rearrangement links TRBV5-6 to TRBJ1-2, with TRBD1 as a possible D gene (5 bases). This CDR3 has 13 residues. Germline CDR1 is SGHDT and CDR2 is YYEEEE. V was shortened by 0 bases and J by 9 bases, with 12 bases between the two germline ends. CDR3 protein: CASSLGTPGSYTF. CDR3 DNA sequence: TGTGCCAGCAGCTTGGGGACACCAGGAAGCTACACCTTC.

Within the sample, this clonotype is medium-sized. The chain couples TRBV24-1 to TRBJ1-5, with 8 bases aligning to TRBD1. CDR3 length: 14 amino acids. V dropped 6 bases and J dropped 4; count of bases not matched to a gene: 4. Per the germline V gene, CDR1 is KGHDR and CDR2 is SFDVKD. Here the CDR3 reads CATSPQGANQPQHF. The DNA for the CDR3 is TGTGCCACCAGTCCTCAGGGGGCGAATCAGCCCCAGCATTTT.

By share, this clonotype ranks as medium-sized. The chain carries TRBV5-6 and TRBJ1-3, with a possible D match to TRBD1 (5 bases). Germline V gene lookup returns CDR1 SGHDT and CDR2 YYEEEE. Between the trimmed V and J ends, which lost 0 bases and 8 bases, there was a span of 12 bases. The CDR3 is made up of 14 amino acids. Here the CDR3 DNA reads TGTGCCAGCAGCTTGGGAACAGGCAGTTACACCATATATTTT. The encoded protein is CASSLGTGSYTIYF.

By frequency in the sample, this clonotype is medium-sized (0.01 to 0.1%). The V call is TRBV6-5, the J call TRBJ1-3; D call uncertain. The CDR3 sequence is 14 residues long. Germline values: CDR1 MNHEY, CDR2 SVGAGI. The V and J ends lost 6 bases and 1 base respectively, with 10 bases between them. This CDR3 is CASSPGWSGNTIYF. The CDR3 region has the DNA TGTGCCAGCAGCCCCGGATGGTCTGGAAACACCATATATTTT.

This clonotype is termed medium-sized. The chain is built from TRBV11-1 and TRBJ2-7, with D uncertain. Germline CDR1 and CDR2: SGHAT and FQDESV (reference sequence). Trimming took 0 bases from V and 4 from J, leaving 7 bases between them. CDR3 size: 13 residues. CDR3 DNA: TGTGCCAGCAGCTTAGCGCCGGTTTACGAGCAGTACTTC. It yields the protein CASSLAPVYEQYF.

This chain uses TRBV5-6 with TRBJ2-7; D is possibly TRBD1 (6 bases). Trimming left V 1 base short and J 2 bases short, with 13 bases between. From germline, CDR1 is SGHDT and CDR2 YYEEEE. CDR3 length equals 15 residues. DNA for the CDR3: TGTGCCAGCAGCTTGATCGGCTCAGGGGCCTACGAGCAGTACGTC. It encodes CASSLIGSGAYEQYV.

This clonotype was found once. The chain couples TRBV27 to TRBJ1-1, with no clear D. There are 13 residues in the CDR3. Germline V gene lookup returns CDR1 MNHEY and CDR2 SMNVEV (reference sequence). V was trimmed by 4 bases and J by 6 bases, leaving 12 bases between them. CDR3 DNA: TGTGCCAGCAGTTCATGGGGTACGTCTGAAGCTTTCTTT. The encoded protein is CASSSWGTSEAFF.

This clonotype is categorized as large. The gene calls are TRBV6-5 and TRBJ1-1; D is perhaps TRBD1 (6 bases). The CDR3 extends over 14 amino acids. V was trimmed by 7 bases and J by 8 bases, leaving 20 bases between them. CDR1 MNHEY and CDR2 SVGAGI come from the germline V gene. CDR3 sequence reads: CASMLRDTSPEAFF. The CDR3 coding sequence is TGTGCCAGCATGCTACGGGACACTTCGCCAGAAGCTTTCTTT.

Ten or more counts support this clonotype. The missing conserved phenylalanine or tryptophan at the end of this CDR3 makes a read error likely. The DNA is omitted, as the CDR3 cannot be located on it reliably, and the CDR3 follows TCRdb's listing. The chain uses TRBV24-1 and TRBJ1-1; TRBD1 was called by the table and not checked on the DNA. Germline V gives CDR1 KGHDR, CDR2 SFDVKD. With termini counted, the CDR3 has 9 amino acids. The CDR3 sequence is CATPTPDRG.

This clonotype is medium-sized in the sample. This chain uses TRBV9 with TRBJ1-2; D is unclear. The germline V gene has CDR1 SGDLS and CDR2 YYNGEE. V was clipped by 3 bases and J by 8 bases, with 11 bases between them. The CDR3 is 12 amino acids. The CDR3 reads CASSATWEGYTF. The CDR3 DNA reads as TGTGCCAGCAGCGCCACCTGGGAAGGCTACACCTTC.

Sample share makes this clonotype large. The chain links TRBV6-1 to TRBJ1-3; TRBD1 might be the D (5 bases). This CDR3 spans 14 amino acids. CDR1 and CDR2 (germline): MNHNS, SASEGT. Trimming removed 3 bases at V and 1 base at J, with 7 bases between. The CDR3 loop is CASSEWGSGNTIYF. DNA for the CDR3: TGTGCCAGCAGTGAGTGGGGGTCTGGAAACACCATATATTTT.

This clonotype is medium-sized in the sample. The CDR3 region is CASSLPGQGTEAFF. CDR3 DNA: TGTGCCAGCAGCTTACCGGGACAGGGAACTGAAGCTTTCTTT. The genes are TRBV7-9 and TRBJ1-1; 9 bases line up with TRBD1. This CDR3 spans 14 amino acids. Germline values: CDR1 SEHNR, CDR2 FQNEAQ (reference sequence). With 2 bases clipped from V and 5 bases from J, the junction kept 3 bases outside the gene matches.

This clonotype was seen just once. The CDR3 ends on some other residue instead of the conserved phenylalanine or tryptophan, so this is likely a read error. Because the CDR3's place on the DNA is in doubt, the DNA is left out and the CDR3 is given as listed by TCRdb. This chain uses TRBV13 with TRBJ2-2; the table calls TRBD1, which could not be checked here. Termini included, the CDR3 measures 15 amino acids. CDR1 and CDR2 (germline): PRHDT, FYEKMQ (reference sequence). This CDR3 is CASSLAGASTGELLV.

By proportion, this clonotype is medium-sized (0.01 to 0.1%). The chain carries TRBV6-2 or TRBV6-3 and TRBJ2-7; D ambiguous. V lost 6 bases, J lost 3 bases, and 6 bases lay in between. The CDR3 covers 11 residues. Germline CDR1 and CDR2: MNHEY and SVGEGT. CDR3 DNA: TGTGCCAGCAGCCTCGGCTACGAGCAGTACGTC. This sequence encodes CASSLGYEQYV.

This clonotype is medium-sized within its sample. This chain uses TRBV27 with TRBJ1-3, with D hard to call. Trimming removed 4 bases at V and 0 bases at J, with 10 bases between. Germline CDR1 is MNHEY and CDR2 is SMNVEV (reference sequence). The CDR3 runs 15 residues. CDR3 in amino acids: CASSSHSSSGNTIYF. The CDR3, as DNA: TGTGCCAGCAGTTCCCACAGCAGCTCTGGAAACACCATATATTTT.

This chain links TRBV4-1 with TRBJ2-7; 13 bases are shared with TRBD2. Per germline, CDR1 MGHRA and CDR2 YSYEKL. The CDR3 extends over 17 amino acids. The ends lost 4 bases at V and 1 base at J; junction bases unmatched: 7. This CDR3 is CASSLTSGGASSYEQYF. For the CDR3, the DNA is TGCGCCAGCAGCCTTACTAGCGGGGGGGCCTCATCCTACGAGCAGTACTTC.

The CDR3 here is CASSYWGGFYEQYF. As DNA, the CDR3 is TGTGCCAGCAGCTACTGGGGGGGTTTCTACGAGCAGTACTTC. The chain recombines TRBV7-2 with TRBJ2-7, with 7 bases matching TRBD2. Germline loops: CDR1 SGHTA, CDR2 FQGNSA. V shed 4 bases, J shed 3 bases, and the junction held 6 bases outside the gene matches. The CDR3 has 14 residues.

By share of the sample, this clonotype is medium-sized. V is TRBV6-5 and J is TRBJ1-1; a weak D match, TRBD1 (6 bases). This CDR3 has 14 residues. Trimming removed 2 bases from V and 1 base from J, with 8 bases in between. CDR1 and CDR2 from the germline V gene are MNHEY and SVGAGI. CDR3 DNA sequence: TGTGCCAGCAGTTACAGGACAGAGAACACTGAAGCTTTCTTT. It encodes CASSYRTENTEAFF.

This clonotype showed up many times. The chain joins TRBV27 to TRBJ2-5, with TRBD2 matching 7 bases. The CDR3 spans 15 residues. Germline V gene lookup returns CDR1 MNHEY and CDR2 SMNVEV (reference sequence). After removal of 3 bases from V and 3 bases from J, the junction contained 7 bases not matched to a gene. This CDR3 is CASSFRGVTEETQYF. Here the CDR3 DNA reads TGTGCCAGCAGTTTCCGGGGGGTAACGGAAGAGACCCAGTACTTC.

This clonotype is labeled as hyperexpanded. The chain employs TRBV27 and TRBJ2-1; 8 bases are a match to TRBD2. The germline V gene encodes CDR1 MNHEY and CDR2 SMNVEV (reference sequence). The CDR3 length is 15 residues. V lost 1 base and J lost 3; bases outside the gene matches: 2. The CDR3 coding sequence is TGTGCCAGCAGTTTATTCGGGACTAGCTACAATGAGCAGTTCTTC. Translating it yields CASSLFGTSYNEQFF.